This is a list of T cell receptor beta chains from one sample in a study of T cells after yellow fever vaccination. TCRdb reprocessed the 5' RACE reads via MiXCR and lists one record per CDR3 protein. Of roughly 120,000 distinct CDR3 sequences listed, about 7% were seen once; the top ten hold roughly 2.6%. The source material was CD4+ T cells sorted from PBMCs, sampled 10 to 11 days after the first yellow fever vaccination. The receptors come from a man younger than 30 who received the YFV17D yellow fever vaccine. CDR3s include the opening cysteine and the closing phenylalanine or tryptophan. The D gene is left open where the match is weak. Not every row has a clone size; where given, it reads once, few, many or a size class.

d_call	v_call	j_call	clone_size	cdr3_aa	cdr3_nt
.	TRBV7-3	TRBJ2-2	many	CASRQGGNTGELFF	TGTGCCAGCCGCCAAGGGGGGAACACCGGGGAGCTGTTTTTT
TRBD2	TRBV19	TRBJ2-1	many	CASSIGLGRSYNEQFF	TGTGCCAGTAGTATCGGACTAGGACGCTCCTACAATGAGCAGTTCTTC
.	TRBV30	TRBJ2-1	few	CAWSIGGNQFF	TGTGCCTGGAGTATTGGGGGGAACCAGTTCTTC
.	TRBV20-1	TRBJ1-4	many	CSARIDGATNEKLFF	TGCAGTGCTAGGATCGACGGCGCAACTAATGAAAAACTGTTTTTT
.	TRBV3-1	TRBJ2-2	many	CASSQVGGHNTGELFF	TGTGCCAGCAGCCAAGTTGGGGGGCACAACACCGGGGAGCTGTTTTTT
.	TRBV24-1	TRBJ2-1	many	CATSGSGRGHDNEQFF	TGTGCCACCAGTGGCTCTGGACGGGGACACGACAATGAGCAGTTCTTC
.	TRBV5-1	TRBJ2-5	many	CASSFSGTTQETQYF	TGCGCCAGCAGCTTTTCCGGGACCACACAAGAGACCCAGTACTTC
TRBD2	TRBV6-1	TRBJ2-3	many	CASHRERGGSDTQYF	TGTGCCAGCCACAGGGAGCGGGGGGGCTCAGATACGCAGTATTTT
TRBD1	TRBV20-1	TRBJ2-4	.	CSASPTGGTDIQYF	TGCAGTGCTAGCCCGACAGGGGGTACAGACATTCAGTACTTC
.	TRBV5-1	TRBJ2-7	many	CASSLVGLGEQYF	TGCGCCAGCAGCTTGGTGGGACTGGGTGAGCAGTACTTC
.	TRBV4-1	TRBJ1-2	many	CASSRLGRSFYGYTF	TGCGCCAGCAGCCGTCTAGGCAGGTCCTTCTATGGCTACACCTTC
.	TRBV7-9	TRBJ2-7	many	CASSFGTDGYF	TGTGCCAGCAGCTTTGGGACGGATGGGTACTTC
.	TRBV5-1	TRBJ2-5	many	CASSVGVREETQYF	TGCGCCAGCAGCGTTGGGGTGCGGGAAGAGACCCAGTACTTC
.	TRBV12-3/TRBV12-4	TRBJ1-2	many	CASSPGDYGYTF	TGTGCCAGCAGCCCAGGGGACTATGGCTACACCTTC
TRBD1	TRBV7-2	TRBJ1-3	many	CASTQTGGSGNTIYF	TGTGCCAGCACCCAGACAGGGGGCTCTGGAAACACCATATATTTT
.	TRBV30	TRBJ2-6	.	CAWIPQPRAGANVLTF	TGTGCCTGGATCCCCCAACCGAGGGCTGGGGCCAACGTCCTGACTTTC
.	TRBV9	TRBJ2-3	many	CASSVRTEVDTQYF	TGTGCCAGCAGCGTTAGAACAGAGGTGGATACGCAGTATTTT
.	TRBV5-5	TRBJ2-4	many	CASSLYGIIQYF	TGTGCCAGCAGCTTGTATGGGATCATTCAGTACTTC
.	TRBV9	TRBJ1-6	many	CASSVRVYNSPLHF	TGTGCCAGCAGCGTCAGGGTATATAATTCACCCCTCCACTTT
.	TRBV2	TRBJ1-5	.	CASSDGEGGNQPQHF	TGTGCCAGCAGTGACGGGGAGGGGGGCAATCAGCCCCAGCATTTT
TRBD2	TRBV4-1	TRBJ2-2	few	CASSQVIRGGASDTGELFF	TGCGCCAGCAGCCAAGTGATCCGCGGGGGGGCAAGCGACACCGGGGAGCTGTTTTTT
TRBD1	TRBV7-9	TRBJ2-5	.	CASSLATGSQETQYF	TGTGCCAGCAGCTTAGCGACAGGGTCTCAAGAGACCCAGTACTTC
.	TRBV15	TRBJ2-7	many	CATSGGGQAHSYEQYF	TGTGCCACCAGCGGGGGAGGACAGGCCCACTCCTACGAGCAGTACTTC
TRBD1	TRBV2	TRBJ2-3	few	CASNSGGSTDTQYF	TGTGCCAGCAATTCAGGGGGATCCACAGATACGCAGTATTTT
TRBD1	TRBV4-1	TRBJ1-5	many	CASSHGRGYDQPQHF	TGCGCCAGCAGCCATGGCAGGGGGTACGATCAGCCCCAGCATTTT
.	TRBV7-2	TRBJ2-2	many	CASSLGAGQNTGELFF	TGTGCCAGCAGCTTAGGGGCGGGACAGAACACCGGGGAGCTGTTTTTT
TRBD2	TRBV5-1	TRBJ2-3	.	CASSFSTSGSTDTQYF	TGCGCCAGCAGCTTTAGTACTAGCGGGAGCACAGATACGCAGTATTTT
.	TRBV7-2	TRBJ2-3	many	CASSRHHASTDTQYF	TGTGCCAGCAGTCGACACCACGCTAGCACAGATACGCAGTATTTT
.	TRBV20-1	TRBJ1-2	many	CSAAGTYYGYTF	TGCAGTGCGGCCGGGACTTATTATGGCTACACCTTC
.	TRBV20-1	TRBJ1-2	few	CSARRGRVNYGYTF	TGCAGTGCCAGACGGGGCAGGGTTAACTATGGCTACACCTTC
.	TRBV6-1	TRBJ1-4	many	CASKEDLTNEKLFF	TGTGCCAGCAAAGAGGACTTGACTAATGAAAAACTGTTTTTT
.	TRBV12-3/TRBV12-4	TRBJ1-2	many	CASSLRGNEGRGYTF	TGTGCCAGCAGTTTACGAGGGAATGAGGGGCGAGGCTACACCTTC
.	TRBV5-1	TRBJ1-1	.	CASSPSSGMNTEAFF	TGCGCCAGCAGCCCAAGTTCAGGGATGAACACTGAAGCTTTCTTT
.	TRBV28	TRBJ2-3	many	CASSPGVTTDTQYF	TGTGCCAGCAGTCCGGGGGTAACTACAGATACGCAGTATTTT
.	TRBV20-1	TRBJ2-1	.	CSARAGSYNEQFF	TGCAGTGCTAGGGCGGGCTCCTACAATGAGCAGTTCTTC
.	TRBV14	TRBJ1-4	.	CASSQFPGQEKLFF	TGTGCCAGCAGCCAATTCCCAGGACAGGAAAAACTGTTTTTT
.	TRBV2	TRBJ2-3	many	CASSEAGPDTQYF	TGTGCCAGCAGTGAAGCGGGGCCAGATACGCAGTATTTT
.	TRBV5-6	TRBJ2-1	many	CASSSTPSPYNEQFF	TGTGCCAGCAGCTCGACACCAAGCCCCTACAATGAGCAGTTCTTC
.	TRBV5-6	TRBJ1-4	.	CASSSAARQASEKLFF	TGTGCCAGCAGCTCCGCAGCAAGACAGGCGAGTGAAAAACTGTTTTTT
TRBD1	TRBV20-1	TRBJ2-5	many	CSARRQGARETQYF	TGCAGTGCTAGGAGACAGGGAGCTCGGGAGACCCAGTACTTC
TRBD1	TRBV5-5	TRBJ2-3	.	CASRIYGQGEQYF	TGTGCCAGCAGAATATACGGACAGGGCGAACAGTATTTT
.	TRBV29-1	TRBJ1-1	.	CSAGVNTEAFF	TGCAGCGCAGGGGTGAACACTGAAGCTTTCTTT
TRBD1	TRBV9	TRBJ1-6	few	CASSVGQRNSPLHF	TGTGCCAGCAGCGTGGGACAGAGGAATTCACCCCTCCACTTT
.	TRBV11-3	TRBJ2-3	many	CASSQGLAPDTQYF	TGTGCCAGCAGTCAGGGGCTAGCCCCAGATACGCAGTATTTT
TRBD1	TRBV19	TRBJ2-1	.	CASSIDSQGASYNEQFF	TGTGCCAGTAGTATAGATTCACAGGGGGCCTCCTACAATGAGCAGTTCTTC